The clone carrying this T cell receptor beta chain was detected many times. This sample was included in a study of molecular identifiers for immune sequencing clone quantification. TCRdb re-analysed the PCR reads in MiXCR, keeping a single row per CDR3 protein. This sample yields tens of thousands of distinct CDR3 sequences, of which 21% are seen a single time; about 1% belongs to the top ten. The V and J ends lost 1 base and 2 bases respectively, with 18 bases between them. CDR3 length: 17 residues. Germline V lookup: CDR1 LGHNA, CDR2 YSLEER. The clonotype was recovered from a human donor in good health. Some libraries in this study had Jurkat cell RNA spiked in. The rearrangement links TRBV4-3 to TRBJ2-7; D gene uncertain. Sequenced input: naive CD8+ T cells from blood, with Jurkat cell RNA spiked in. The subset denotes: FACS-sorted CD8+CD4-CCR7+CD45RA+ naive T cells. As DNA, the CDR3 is TGCGCCAGCAGCCAAGGGTCCCAGAGGCCTTCCCCCTACGAGCAGTACTTC. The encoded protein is CASSQGSQRPSPYEQYF.